This T cell receptor (beta chain) is from a study of chemoradiotherapy in HPV16-positive cancers. In the study overall: Functional T-cell assays on a couple of HPV16-positive patients' cells defined candidate HPV-specific clones and common TCR motifs.

The V end lost 6 bases, the J end lost 2 bases, and 18 bases lay between the germline ends. Germline CDR1 reads MDHEN; CDR2 reads SYDVKM. The CDR3 has 16 residues. Only one count was recorded for this clone. Libraries were prepared by immunoSEQ multiplex PCR; TCRdb keeps only in-frame clonotypes and omits some of them. The table shows fewer than 15,000 clones, with about 86% occurring only once. Here the sequenced sample was blood, taken from a patient who underwent chemoradiotherapy. This receptor was obtained from a human donor with HPV-associated anogenital cancer. The chain links TRBV28 to TRBJ2-3; TRBD1 might be the D (6 bases). This CDR3 reads CASSSIEGETTDTQYF. CDR3 in DNA: TGTGCCAGCAGCTCGATTGAGGGGGAAACCACAGATACGCAGTATTTT.